These T cell receptor beta chains were read from a single sample in a study of blood T cell repertoires in COVID-19. The data were produced by immunoSEQ multiplex PCR, yet TCRdb's version contains in-frame clones alone and is incomplete. The sample contains a few hundred thousand clones, 80% to 85% of which appear only once. Sequenced material: peripheral blood. These receptors all come from a woman aged 18-35 years with acute or convalescent COVID-19. Both conserved end residues are part of each CDR3. The D gene is left open where the match is weak. Some rows have no size entry. The others give once, few or many, or a class for an expanded clone.

V gene	D gene	J gene	clone size	CDR3 length	CDR3 DNA	CDR3 protein
TRBV7-9	.	TRBJ2-7	.	16	TGTGCCAGCAGTCATCTGGCCAGACAGGTTTTCGGCGAGCAGTACTTC	CASSHLARQVFGEQYF
TRBV6-5	TRBD2	TRBJ2-3	.	12	TGTGCCAGCGGGAGGGCCTCAGATACGCAGTATTTT	CASGRASDTQYF
TRBV29-1	.	TRBJ1-1	.	13	TGCAGCTTCCGTCAGACAGTTCTGTTTGAAGCTTTCTTT	CSFRQTVLFEAFF
TRBV28	.	TRBJ1-1	once	12	TGTGCCAGCAGCCCGAAACTCACTGAAGCTTTCTTT	CASSPKLTEAFF
TRBV27	.	TRBJ1-4	once	15	TGTGCCAGCAGTCAAAAACAGGGTTGGGGTGAAAAACTGTTTTTT	CASSQKQGWGEKLFF
TRBV4-3	TRBD1	TRBJ1-5	.	16	TGCGCCAGCAGCCAAGATGGGACAGGGGTCGGTCAGCCCCAGCATTTT	CASSQDGTGVGQPQHF
TRBV4-2	.	TRBJ1-6	.	14	TGTGCCAGCAGCCCCCCGCCGGGGGATTCACCCCTCCACTTT	CASSPPPGDSPLHF
TRBV3-1/TRBV3-2	TRBD2	TRBJ2-3	.	16	TGTGCCAGCAGCCATGCACTAGCGGGAGGCTCGGATACGCAGTATTTT	CASSHALAGGSDTQYF
TRBV7-3	.	TRBJ2-1	.	15	TGTGCCAGCAGCTCCGGCGCAGGGGCCTACAATGAGCAGTTCTTC	CASSSGAGAYNEQFF
TRBV7-9	.	TRBJ2-1	.	13	TGTGCCAGCAGCTTAGGCACGGTTAATGAGCAGTTCTTC	CASSLGTVNEQFF
TRBV18	.	TRBJ1-6	.	16	TGTGCCAGCTCACCATGGGGGGAACCCTATAATTCACCCCTCCACTTT	CASSPWGEPYNSPLHF
TRBV25-1	TRBD1	TRBJ1-4	.	16	TGTGCCAGCAGTGACCGCAGGGGGCTTGCTAATGAAAAACTGTTTTTT	CASSDRRGLANEKLFF
TRBV20-1	.	TRBJ2-1	.	10	TGCAGTGCTAGAGGCGGTCGGCAGTTCTTC	CSARGGRQFF
TRBV10-3	.	TRBJ2-7	.	13	TGTGCCATCAGTGAAGCGGACCCCTACGAGCAGTACTTC	CAISEADPYEQYF
TRBV11-2	.	TRBJ2-7	.	13	TGTGCCAGCAGCTCCCTTCGACAGGCCGTGGAGCACTTC	CASSSLRQAVEHF
TRBV7-9	.	TRBJ2-7	.	13	TGTGCCAGCAGCGCCGTAGTGAGGCACGAGCAGTACTTC	CASSAVVRHEQYF
TRBV6-5	TRBD1	TRBJ2-7	.	16	TGTGCCAGCAGTTACCACTCGGGACAGGGAATGTACGAGCAGTACTTC	CASSYHSGQGMYEQYF
TRBV27	.	TRBJ2-5	.	13	TGTGCCAGCAGTTCGGGACTTGCAGAGACCCAGTACTTC	CASSSGLAETQYF
TRBV7-2	TRBD2	TRBJ2-3	.	16	TGTGCCAGCAGCCCCGGTCGGGGACTAGTGACAGATACGCAGTATTTT	CASSPGRGLVTDTQYF
TRBV28	.	TRBJ2-3	.	14	TGTGCCAGCAGCTATAGCGGTTTCACAGATACGCAGTATTTT	CASSYSGFTDTQYF
TRBV30	.	TRBJ1-4	once	15	TGTGCCTGTACCACTGCGCTTGCAACTAATGAAAAACTGTTTTTT	CACTTALATNEKLFF
TRBV4-1	.	TRBJ2-1	.	16	TGCGCCAGCAGCCCCGAACCAGATAGCGGTTACAATGAGCAGTTCTTC	CASSPEPDSGYNEQFF
TRBV5-1	TRBD2	TRBJ2-5	.	19	TGCGCCAGCAGGAGTCGACTAGCGGGAGGCCGCGGGCTCCAAGAGACCCAGTACTTC	CASRSRLAGGRGLQETQYF
TRBV5-1	TRBD2	TRBJ2-1	once	17	TGCGCCAGCAGCGTGACCGGGACTAGCGGGAGCATAGATGAGCAGTTCTTC	CASSVTGTSGSIDEQFF
TRBV5-1	TRBD1	TRBJ2-7	.	16	TGCGCCAGCAGCTTGGGTGGGGCAGGGGGCTGGTACGAGCAGTACTTC	CASSLGGAGGWYEQYF
TRBV9	TRBD1	TRBJ1-1	.	16	TGTGCCAGCAGCGTAGGGACAGGCTACATGAACACTGAAGCTTTCTTT	CASSVGTGYMNTEAFF
TRBV19	TRBD1	TRBJ2-1	once	14	TGTGCCAGTAGTAGGGACAGGGGGAACAATGAGCAGTTCTTC	CASSRDRGNNEQFF
TRBV6-5	TRBD1	TRBJ1-1	.	14	TGTGCCAGCAGGAGGAGGACAGGGAACACTGAAGCTTTCTTT	CASRRRTGNTEAFF
TRBV6-4	.	TRBJ2-5	.	15	TGTGCCACTCCCTATAACGCCCCCTCGGTGGAGACCCAGTACTTC	CATPYNAPSVETQYF
TRBV7-3	.	TRBJ2-3	few	14	TGTGCCAGCAGCTTACTCCCTCCGTCCGATACGCAGTATTTT	CASSLLPPSDTQYF
TRBV30	.	TRBJ2-3	.	11	TGTGCCTGGAGTGTTATCGATACGCAGTATTTT	CAWSVIDTQYF
TRBV11-2	.	TRBJ2-2	.	15	TGTGCCAGCAGCTTAGATGCGGGGAACACCGGGGAGCTGTTTTTT	CASSLDAGNTGELFF
TRBV18	TRBD1	TRBJ1-6	.	16	TGTGCCAGCTCACGGTCTTCCGGGACAGGGAATTCACCCCTCCACTTT	CASSRSSGTGNSPLHF
TRBV30	.	TRBJ2-2	.	14	TGTGCCTGGAGTGTACCCCAGGGGACCGGGGAGCTGTTTTTT	CAWSVPQGTGELFF
TRBV12-3/TRBV12-4	TRBD2	TRBJ2-1	.	12	TGTGCCAGCACCGCTGGAGGGACTAAGCAGTTCTTC	CASTAGGTKQFF
TRBV10-3	TRBD2	TRBJ2-5	.	17	TGTGCCATCAGTGAAAGACTAGCGGGAGGGACAGGGGAGACCCAGTACTTC	CAISERLAGGTGETQYF
TRBV6-1	.	TRBJ2-1	.	12	TGTGCCAGCAGTTATCGGGGGAATGAGCAGTTCTTC	CASSYRGNEQFF
TRBV9	TRBD2	TRBJ2-5	.	15	TGTGCCAGCAGCCCCCGGACTAGTGGCATTGAGACCCAGTACTTC	CASSPRTSGIETQYF
TRBV4-3	TRBD2	TRBJ2-7	once	16	TGCGCCAGCAGCCTCGGGCCGACTAGCGGCTCCTACGAGCAGTACTTC	CASSLGPTSGSYEQYF
TRBV19	.	TRBJ1-2	.	15	TGTGCCAGTAGTTCACAGCCGCGAGCTAACTATGGCTACACCTTC	CASSSQPRANYGYTF
TRBV12-3/TRBV12-4	.	TRBJ2-1	.	12	TGTGCCAGCAGGGGGGAGGGGGAGTTGCAGTTCTTC	CASRGEGELQFF
TRBV5-5	TRBD1	TRBJ2-2	.	17	TGTGCCAGCAGCTTGGCCGACGTGGGACAGGGTAACGGGGAGCTGTTTTTT	CASSLADVGQGNGELFF
TRBV7-2	TRBD1	TRBJ2-3	.	15	TGTGCCAGCAGCTTCGGGACAGGAACCACAGATACGCAGTATTTT	CASSFGTGTTDTQYF
TRBV30	.	TRBJ2-7	.	13	TGTGCCTGGAGTTCTAGCCTCGGCTACGAGCAGTACTTC	CAWSSSLGYEQYF
TRBV25-1	TRBD1	TRBJ1-2	.	14	TGTGCCAGCAGCACAGGGGGTTCCGACTATGGCTACACCTTC	CASSTGGSDYGYTF
TRBV7-6	.	TRBJ2-1	.	13	TGTGCCAGCAGCTTAAATAGCATCTATGAGCAGTTCTTC	CASSLNSIYEQFF
TRBV21-1	.	TRBJ1-3	few	15	TGTGCCAGCAGCAAAGCGGACAGGGCTGGAAACACCATATATTTT	CASSKADRAGNTIYF
TRBV28	TRBD1	TRBJ1-5	.	15	TGTGCCAGCAGTGAAAGGGACAGGGCCAATCAGCCCCAGCATTTT	CASSERDRANQPQHF
TRBV5-1	TRBD1	TRBJ2-7	.	15	TGCGCCAGCAGCACCCGACAGGGTAGGACGGACGAGCAGTACTTC	CASSTRQGRTDEQYF
TRBV7-2	TRBD1	TRBJ2-7	.	13	TGTGCCAGCCAAACTGCCCCAGGGACAGCTTTGTACTTC	CASQTAPGTALYF
TRBV25-1	.	TRBJ2-6	.	17	TGTGCCAGCAGTGAAATAGGGGTTCTCTCTGGGGCCAACGTCCTGACTTTC	CASSEIGVLSGANVLTF
TRBV6-5	.	TRBJ1-3	.	16	TGTGCCAGCAGTTACGGCACTATTAACTCTGGAAACACCATATATTTT	CASSYGTINSGNTIYF
TRBV2	TRBD1	TRBJ1-2	.	14	TGTGCCAGCAGTCGGGGACAGCCTAACTATGGCTACACCTTC	CASSRGQPNYGYTF
TRBV15	.	TRBJ1-5	.	13	TGTGCCACCAGCAGAGATCAGGGTCAGCCCCAGCATTTT	CATSRDQGQPQHF
TRBV9	.	TRBJ2-7	.	14	TGTGCCAGCAGCATCCAAGGCGGATTCTACGAGCAGTACTTC	CASSIQGGFYEQYF